This T cell receptor beta chain was identified in a study of shared clonotypes between healthy human individuals. Study findings and constraints: Against clonotypes common to all four donors, non-shared ones had lower generation probabilities.

Assay: immunoSEQ multiplex PCR; the TCRdb copy retains only in-frame clones and omits some. Among over 2 million clones listed, over 85% were seen once. Only CD45RO-negative cells positively selected for CCR7 counted as naive CD8 cells, so terminally differentiated effector memory CD45RA+ cells were excluded. As concerns this clone: Its target is unknown.

The CDR3 spans 15 residues. Germline V CDR1 and CDR2: SEHNR, FQNEAQ (reference sequence). V lost 5 bases, J lost 4 bases, and 16 bases lay in between. The TCR originated in a man between 18 and 35 years old in good health. The source material was naive CD8+ T cells sorted from blood. The genes are TRBV7-9 and TRBJ2-3; D is possibly TRBD2 (6 bases). CDR3 amino acids: CASSPPEGRPDTQYF. The DNA of the CDR3 is TGTGCCAGCAGCCCGCCGGAGGGAAGGCCAGATACGCAGTATTTT.